This TCR beta chain comes out of a study of cytomegalovirus exposure and HLA in healthy donors. Germline V CDR1 and CDR2: SGHNT, YYREEE (reference sequence). This CDR3 region has 16 residues. J lost 5 bases, V lost 0 bases, and 8 bases had no gene match. Findings of the study overall: In an earlier analysis, about 87% or about 30%: the productive usage of most TCR beta V segments.

The primer mix had 60 Vbeta and 13 Jbeta primers. Clones were sequenced by immunoSEQ multiplex PCR, and TCRdb holds only the in-frame ones, with some missing. The sample records about 89,000 clones, 64% being singletons. This clone occurred once. The target antigen is unknown. This clonotype was sampled from a human donor in good health. The chain links TRBV5-4 to TRBJ1-2; TRBD1 matches at 9 bases. Sample: PBMCs. The CDR3 DNA is TGTGCCAGCAGCTTGGGGGCGGGGGACAGGGAGTATGGCTACACCTTC. The encoded protein is CASSLGAGDREYGYTF.